A single sample gave rise to the 23 T cell receptor beta chains below, sequenced in a study of cytomegalovirus exposure and HLA in healthy donors. PCR amplification relied on 60 Vbeta primers (plus 13 Jbeta primers). Clones were read by immunoSEQ multiplex PCR, and TCRdb kept only the in-frame ones, dropping some. The data contain 170,000 or so clones, around three quarters of them singletons. The sample was PBMCs. These receptors came from a woman aged 50 to 60 in good health and CMV-seropositive.

The chain recombines TRBV29-1 with TRBJ2-7, with D maybe TRBD1 (5 bases). The length of the CDR3 is 14 residues. From germline, CDR1 is SQVTM and CDR2 ANQGSEA. V dropped 4 bases and J dropped 6 bases, with 19 bases sitting between them. The CDR3, as DNA: TGCAGCGTTGGGTTGGGGCTCTCTACGGGCGAGCAGTACTTC. As protein: CSVGLGLSTGEQYF.

The V gene is TRBV7-2, the J gene TRBJ1-6; tentative D call: TRBD1 (6 bases). V lost 2 bases, J lost 5 bases, and 13 bases lay in between. Germline V gene sequence: CDR1 SGHTA, CDR2 FQGNSA. CDR3 length: 16 amino acids. The CDR3 is CASSLQQGYNNSPLHF. CDR3 nucleotide sequence: TGTGCCAGCAGCTTACAACAGGGCTATAATAATTCACCCCTCCACTTT.

In this sample, this clone turned up a few times. The rearrangement joins TRBV7-2 to TRBJ2-7; 10 positions agree with TRBD2. Germline CDR1 is SGHTA and CDR2 is FQGNSA. Trimming removed 2 bases from V and 7 bases from J; junction bases left unmatched: 8. The CDR3 contains 15 residues. CDR3 sequence (DNA): TGTGCCAGCAGCTTATCTAGCGGGAGACTGAGGGAGCAGTACTTC. Translated: CASSLSSGRLREQYF.

This clone was found a few times. The V call is TRBV7-8, the J call TRBJ1-1, with D perhaps TRBD1 (5 bases). This CDR3 is 16 amino acids long. Germline CDR1 is SGHVS and CDR2 is FQNEAQ. V lost 5 bases, J lost 4 bases, and 20 bases lay in between. The CDR3: CASSPRRGGFATEAFF. The CDR3 DNA follows: TGTGCCAGCAGCCCTCGGCGGGGGGGATTTGCCACTGAAGCTTTCTTT.

The rearrangement uses TRBV5-1 and TRBJ2-7; 8 bases match TRBD2. The germline V gene has CDR1 SGHRS and CDR2 YFSETQ. Unmatched junction bases numbered 10, after V lost 1 base and J lost 1 base. The length of the CDR3 is 17 residues. The CDR3 region is CASSLLASAGGSYEQYF. The CDR3 DNA is TGCGCCAGCAGCTTGTTGGCCTCGGCGGGAGGTTCCTACGAGCAGTACTTC.

V gene TRBV5-8 combines with J gene TRBJ2-5; 9 nucleotides agree with TRBD2. V gave up 6 bases and J gave up 2 bases; unmatched junction bases: 8. CDR3 length equals 15 residues. CDR1 and CDR2 (germline): SGHTS, YDEGEE. This chain's CDR3 is CASTKGLAGQETQYF. In nucleotides, the CDR3 is TGTGCCAGCACCAAAGGGCTAGCGGGACAAGAGACCCAGTACTTC.

V gene TRBV28 combines with J gene TRBJ2-3; no clear D gene. This CDR3 region has 14 residues. V was pared by 6 bases and J by 0 bases, with 10 bases between. Per germline, CDR1 MDHEN and CDR2 SYDVKM. The CDR3 here is CASRSGTSTDTQYF. CDR3 DNA: TGTGCCAGCAGATCAGGAACCAGCACAGATACGCAGTATTTT.

This clone was counted a few times. V gene TRBV19 combines with J gene TRBJ1-2; tentatively, D is TRBD1 (6 bases). The CDR3 is 16 residues long. Germline V gene data show CDR1 as LNHDA and CDR2 as SQIVND (reference sequence). V was pared by 5 bases and J by 4 bases, with 20 bases between. The CDR3 coding sequence is TGTGCCAGTAGTGAGTCGGGGACATCCCCCAGCTATGGCTACACCTTC. It specifies CASSESGTSPSYGYTF.

CDR3 loop: CASSRTGGYGYTF. DNA for the CDR3: TGTGCCAGCAGCCGGACAGGGGGCTATGGCTACACCTTC. This chain links TRBV11-1 with TRBJ1-2; 10 nucleotides agree with TRBD1. This CDR3 spans 13 amino acids. The germline V gene has CDR1 SGHAT and CDR2 FQDESV (reference sequence). V lost 5 bases to trimming and J lost 4 bases; unmatched junction nucleotides: 1.

This clone has more than one count but fewer than ten. This CDR3 is CASSLDIGGLYNEQFF. CDR3 DNA sequence: TGTGCCAGCAGCTTAGATATCGGGGGACTTTACAATGAGCAGTTCTTC. The V call is TRBV11-2, the J call TRBJ2-1; possible D gene TRBD2, 6 bases. Per germline, CDR1 SGHAT and CDR2 FQNNGV. With 0 bases removed from V and 4 bases from J, the gap between germline ends came to 13 bases. The CDR3 sequence is 16 residues long.

This chain joins TRBV9 and TRBJ2-1; 10 bases map to TRBD2. The J segment lost 7 bases and the V segment lost 1 base, leaving 5 bases of the junction unmatched. CDR1 and CDR2 from the germline V gene are SGDLS and YYNGEE. This CDR3 region has 15 residues. This CDR3 is CASSVSLAGDNEQFF. The CDR3 DNA follows: TGTGCCAGCAGCGTAAGTCTAGCGGGAGATAATGAGCAGTTCTTC.

The rearrangement uses TRBV5-1 and TRBJ2-2; D is undetermined. Germline V CDR1 and CDR2: SGHRS, YFSETQ. The CDR3 consists of 16 residues. V was cut by 3 bases and J by 0 bases, with 12 bases left in between. The chain's CDR3 is CASSSPSSANTGELFF. The CDR3 nucleotides are TGCGCCAGCAGCTCCCCGAGCAGCGCGAACACCGGGGAGCTGTTTTTT.

The chain's CDR3 is CASSEGSLGYYNSPLHF. The CDR3 bases are TGTGCCAGCAGTGAAGGCAGCTTGGGCTACTATAATTCACCCCTCCACTTT. The chain carries TRBV2 and TRBJ1-6; D is unresolved. CDR3 size: 17 residues. V was shortened by 1 base and J by 3 bases, with 13 bases between the two germline ends. The V gene's germline CDR1 is SNHLY and CDR2 FYNNEI.

V is TRBV7-2 and J is TRBJ1-4; maybe TRBD1 (6 bases). The ends were cut back, 2 bases at V and 8 bases at J, with 12 bases in the middle. Germline V gene sequence: CDR1 SGHTA, CDR2 FQGNSA. The CDR3 sequence is 14 residues long. The CDR3 DNA is TGTGCCAGCAGCTTAAACAGGGTGGGCGAAAAACTGTTTTTT. It is translated as CASSLNRVGEKLFF.

The chain has TRBV9 and TRBJ2-5; 8 bases line up with TRBD1. Germline V lookup: CDR1 SGDLS, CDR2 YYNGEE. V shed 4 bases, J shed 1 base, and the junction held 9 bases outside the gene matches. The CDR3 is made up of 16 amino acids. The CDR3 DNA follows: TGTGCCAGCAGCCCTTCCACTACAGGGGGCCAAGAGACCCAGTACTTC. This sequence encodes CASSPSTTGGQETQYF.

The V gene is TRBV27, the J gene TRBJ2-1; D may be TRBD2 (5 bases). The CDR3 covers 10 residues. CDR1 MNHEY and CDR2 SMNVEV come from the germline V gene (reference sequence). V was pared by 11 bases and J by 10 bases, with 12 bases between. The CDR3 region is CAGGLPEQFF. The CDR3 DNA is TGTGCCGGAGGACTGCCGGAGCAGTTCTTC.

The J gene is TRBJ1-5, the V gene TRBV10-3, with a possible D match to TRBD1 (5 bases). Germline assignment: CDR1 ENHRY and CDR2 SYGVKD. This CDR3 has 14 amino acids. V shed 3 bases and J shed 4 bases, with 10 bases lying between them. In nucleotides, the CDR3 is TGTGCCATCAGTGAAGGGACTGAGAATCAGCCCCAGCATTTT. This gives the protein CAISEGTENQPQHF.

This sequence joins TRBV10-3 and TRBJ1-4; D gene ambiguous. Trimming shortened V by 8 bases and J by 2 bases, and 12 bases separated the two germline ends. CDR1 ENHRY and CDR2 SYGVKD come from the germline V gene. The CDR3 totals 14 residues. The CDR3 DNA follows: TGTGCCATCGGCCCGGGAGGGACTAATGAAAAACTGTTTTTT. Encoded protein: CAIGPGGTNEKLFF.

The chain carries TRBV29-1 and TRBJ1-3; D is undetermined. CDR1 and CDR2 from the germline V gene are SQVTM and ANQGSEA. The length of the CDR3 is 11 residues. Trimming left V 6 bases short and J 3 bases short, with 6 bases between. The CDR3 DNA is TGCAGCGTCGCCTATGGAAACACCATATATTTT. Protein sequence: CSVAYGNTIYF.

V usage is TRBV7-2 and J usage is TRBJ2-3; 8 nucleotides agree with TRBD1. V shed 1 base, J shed 5 bases, and the junction held 5 bases outside the gene matches. CDR1 and CDR2 from the germline V gene are SGHTA and FQGNSA. The CDR3 covers 15 residues. The CDR3 nucleotides are TGTGCCAGCAGCTTAGGCTTAACAGGGGGAGATACGCAGTATTTT. Protein: CASSLGLTGGDTQYF.

The chain employs TRBV29-1 and TRBJ2-3; 7 bases align to TRBD2. CDR1 and CDR2 from the germline V gene are SQVTM and ANQGSEA. V shed 5 bases and J 4 bases; nucleotides not matched to a gene: 15. This CDR3 is 16 amino acids long. As DNA, the CDR3 is TGCAGCGTTTCCTCGGGTTGGGCAGGGAGGGCAGATACGCAGTATTTT. It encodes CSVSSGWAGRADTQYF.

This clone was seen more than once but under ten times. The CDR3 reads CASRATGADTQYF. The DNA of the CDR3 is TGTGCCAGCAGAGCGACAGGGGCAGATACGCAGTATTTT. V is TRBV6-1 and J is TRBJ2-3, with 8 bases that match TRBD1. This CDR3 region has 13 residues. Germline V gene data show CDR1 as MNHNS and CDR2 as SASEGT. Trimming took 6 bases from V and 4 from J; bases not matched to a gene: 3.

The gene calls are TRBV10-3 and TRBJ1-1; maybe TRBD1 (5 bases). This CDR3 contains 13 residues. Trimming stripped 4 bases from V and 8 bases from J, with 14 bases between. In germline, CDR1 is ENHRY, CDR2 SYGVKD. The chain's CDR3 is CAISGGEGLEAFF. CDR3 nucleotides: TGTGCCATCAGTGGGGGGGAGGGCCTAGAAGCTTTCTTT.